This T cell receptor (beta chain) was found in a study of shared clonotypes between healthy human individuals. Authors' data handling: ImmunoSEQ output lacked quality scores and full-length reads, limiting matched filtering. Some clones are missing from TCRdb's copy, which holds only in-frame ones; the method was immunoSEQ multiplex PCR. For V, J and clone size, that table is used; D and trimming come from the DNA. This sample has about 2 million clones, with around 95% found just once. V lost 1 base to trimming and J lost 7 bases, with 10 bases between them. This CDR3 contains 13 residues. The germline V gene has CDR1 SGHDT and CDR2 YYEEEE. Study results and caveats: A reduction in generation probabilities was seen for non-shared clonotypes relative to those shared by all four donors. Memory subsets generally showed lower estimated richness than naive subsets.

The study enrolled healthy HIV-negative adults without recent acute infections or vaccinations as donors. Remarks on this clone: Its antigen is undetermined.

The chain has TRBV5-6 and TRBJ2-3; D is undetermined. The source material was naive CD4+ T cells sorted from blood. Subset of the sample: CD45RA+ positively selected. This receptor was obtained from a man aged 18 to 35 in good health. The CDR3 bases are TGTGCCAGCAGCTTGTCGGAACTCTATACGCAGTATTTT. Protein: CASSLSELYTQYF.